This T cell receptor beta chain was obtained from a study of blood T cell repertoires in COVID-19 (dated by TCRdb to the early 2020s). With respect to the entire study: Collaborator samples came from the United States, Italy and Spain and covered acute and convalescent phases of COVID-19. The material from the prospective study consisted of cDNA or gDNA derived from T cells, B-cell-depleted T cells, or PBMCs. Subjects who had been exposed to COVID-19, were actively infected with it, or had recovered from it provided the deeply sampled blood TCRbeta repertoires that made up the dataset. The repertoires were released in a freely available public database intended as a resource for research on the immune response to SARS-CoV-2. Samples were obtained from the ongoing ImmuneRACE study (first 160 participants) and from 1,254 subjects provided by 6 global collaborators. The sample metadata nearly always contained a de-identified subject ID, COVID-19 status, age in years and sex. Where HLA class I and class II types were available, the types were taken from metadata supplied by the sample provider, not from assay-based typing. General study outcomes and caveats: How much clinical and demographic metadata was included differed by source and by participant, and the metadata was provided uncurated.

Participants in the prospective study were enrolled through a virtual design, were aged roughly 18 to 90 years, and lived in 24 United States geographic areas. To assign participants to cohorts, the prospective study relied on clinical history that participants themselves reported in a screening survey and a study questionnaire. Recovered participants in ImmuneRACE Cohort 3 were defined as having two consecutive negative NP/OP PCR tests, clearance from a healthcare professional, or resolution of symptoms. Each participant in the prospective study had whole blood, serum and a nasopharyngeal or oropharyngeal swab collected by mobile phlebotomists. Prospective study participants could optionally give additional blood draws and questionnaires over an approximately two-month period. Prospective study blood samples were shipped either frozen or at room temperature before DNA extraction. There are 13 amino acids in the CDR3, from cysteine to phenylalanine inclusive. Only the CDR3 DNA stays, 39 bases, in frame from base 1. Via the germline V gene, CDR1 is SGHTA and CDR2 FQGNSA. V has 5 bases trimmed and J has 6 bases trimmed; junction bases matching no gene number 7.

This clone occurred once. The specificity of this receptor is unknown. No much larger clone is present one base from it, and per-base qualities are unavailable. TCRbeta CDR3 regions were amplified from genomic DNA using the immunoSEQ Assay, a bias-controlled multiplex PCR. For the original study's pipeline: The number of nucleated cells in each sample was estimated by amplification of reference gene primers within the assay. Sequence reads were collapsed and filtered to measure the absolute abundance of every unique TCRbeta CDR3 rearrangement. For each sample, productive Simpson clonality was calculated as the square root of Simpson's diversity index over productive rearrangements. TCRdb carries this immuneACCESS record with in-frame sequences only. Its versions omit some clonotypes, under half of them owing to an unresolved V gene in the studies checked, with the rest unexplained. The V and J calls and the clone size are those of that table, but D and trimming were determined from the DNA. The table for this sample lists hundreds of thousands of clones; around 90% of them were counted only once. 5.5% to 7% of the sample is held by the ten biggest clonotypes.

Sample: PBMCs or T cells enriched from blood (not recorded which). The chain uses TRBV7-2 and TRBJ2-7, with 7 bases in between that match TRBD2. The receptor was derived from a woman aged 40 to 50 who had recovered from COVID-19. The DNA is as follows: TGTGCCAGCAGCCATGGCGGGAGAGGCGAGCAGTACTTC. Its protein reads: CASSHGGRGEQYF. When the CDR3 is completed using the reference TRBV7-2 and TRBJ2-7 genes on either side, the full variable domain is GAGVSQSPSNKVTEKGKDVELRCDPISGHTALYWYRQSLGQGLEFLIYFQGNSAPDKSGLPSDRFSAERTGGSVSTLTIQRTQQEDSAVYLCASSHGGRGEQYFGPGTRLTVT.